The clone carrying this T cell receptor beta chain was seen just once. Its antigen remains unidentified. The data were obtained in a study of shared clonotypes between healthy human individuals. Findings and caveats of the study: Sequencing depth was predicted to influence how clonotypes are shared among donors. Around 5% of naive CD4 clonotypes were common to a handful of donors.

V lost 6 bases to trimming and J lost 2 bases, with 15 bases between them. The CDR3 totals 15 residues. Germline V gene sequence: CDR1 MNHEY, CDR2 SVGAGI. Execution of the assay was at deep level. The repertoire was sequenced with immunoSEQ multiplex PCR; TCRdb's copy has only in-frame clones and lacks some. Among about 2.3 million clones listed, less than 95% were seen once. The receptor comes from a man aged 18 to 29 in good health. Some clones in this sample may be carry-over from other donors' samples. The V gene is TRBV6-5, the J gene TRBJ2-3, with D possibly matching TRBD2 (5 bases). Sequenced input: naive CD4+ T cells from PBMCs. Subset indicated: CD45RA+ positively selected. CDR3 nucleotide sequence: TGTGCCAGCAGCCCGGGGAGTACATACACAGATACGCAGTATTTT. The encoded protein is CASSPGSTYTDTQYF.